This T cell receptor beta chain was documented in a study of early T cells in non-severe SARS-CoV-2 infection. Study details: Sequencing of unsorted whole blood was done on bulk RNA, leaving chains unpaired. Whole-study results and caveats: The study's VDJdb matching favored anti-spike CD8 responses and missed private and CD4 specificities.

The CDR3 loop spans 15 amino acids. Trimming took off 7 bases at V and 10 bases at J, with 20 bases between the two ends. There are many counts of this clonotype. Its target is unknown. Unique molecular identifiers were added to individual cDNA molecules. TCRdb reprocessed the 5' RACE reads with MiXCR, giving one entry per CDR3 protein. Here the sample spans 45,000 to 50,000 distinct CDR3 sequences, 5.6% being singletons. The sequenced sample consisted of whole blood. This chain connects TRBV12-3 or TRBV12-4 to TRBJ1-6, with D maybe TRBD1 (6 bases). This receptor was obtained from an adult who was a healthcare worker with PCR-confirmed SARS-CoV-2 infection or an uninfected control (not recorded which). The CDR3 DNA is TGTGCCAGCACACATGGGGGGCCGAAGGGGTCACCCCTCCACTTT. The encoded protein is CASTHGGPKGSPLHF.